The 28 T cell receptor beta chains reported below all come from one sample, sequenced in a study of identical twins. MiXCR was run by TCRdb on the 5' RACE reads, yielding one entry per CDR3 protein. The sample yields hundreds of thousands of distinct CDR3 sequences, roughly 6.2% seen once. Sample: naive T cells sorted from blood. Every receptor here comes from a man younger than 35 in good health.

This clonotype was seen ten or more times. The CDR3 nucleotides are TGCAGTGCTGGCGAGGGGAGTGCCTACAATGAGCAGTTCTTC. Translated: CSAGEGSAYNEQFF. The chain carries TRBV20-1 and TRBJ2-1; D tentatively reads TRBD1 or TRBD2 (5 bases each). The CDR3 has 14 residues. CDR1 and CDR2 from the germline V gene are DFQATT and SNEGSKA (reference sequence). The V and J ends lost 5 bases and 2 bases respectively, with 13 bases between them.

The CDR3 nucleotides read TGTGCCACCAGTGATTCCGGGACAGGGACCTACAATGAGCAGTTCTTC. It encodes CATSDSGTGTYNEQFF. This chain connects TRBV24-1 to TRBJ2-1, with 9 positions matching TRBD1. Per germline, CDR1 KGHDR and CDR2 SFDVKD. Losses at the gene ends were 2 bases for V and 2 bases for J; bases not matched to a gene: 3. There are 16 residues in the CDR3.

There are many counts of this clonotype. The V gene is TRBV29-1, the J gene TRBJ2-3; D is possibly TRBD1 (5 bases). The V gene's germline CDR1 is SQVTM and CDR2 ANQGSEA. Deletions cut 6 bases from V and 4 bases from J, with 8 bases between. This CDR3 comprises 11 residues. CDR3 DNA sequence: TGCAGCGTAGACAGCCCAGATACGCAGTATTTT. This gives the protein CSVDSPDTQYF.

This clonotype was picked up many times. This rearrangement joins TRBV5-6 to TRBJ1-4; the D is unclear. CDR3 length equals 15 residues. Germline CDR1 SGHDT, CDR2 YYEEEE. V lost 4 bases and J 8 bases, leaving 18 bases between the germline ends. CDR3 nucleotides: TGTGCCAGCAGCCGAGGTCTAACCTCCGACGAAAAACTGTTTTTT. Residues: CASSRGLTSDEKLFF.

In its sample, this clonotype was seen a few times. The chain joins TRBV4-1 to TRBJ2-3, with 11 bases that match TRBD1. Unmatched junction bases numbered 4, after V lost 4 bases and J lost 4 bases. The CDR3 consists of 15 residues. CDR1 is MGHRA and CDR2 is YSYEKL in the germline V gene. Here the CDR3 reads CASSPGDRGADTQYF. The DNA for the CDR3 is TGCGCCAGCAGCCCCGGGGACAGGGGGGCAGATACGCAGTATTTT.

This clonotype occurred many times. V gene TRBV12-3 or TRBV12-4 combines with J gene TRBJ2-5, with 10 bases lining up with TRBD2. CDR3 size: 16 residues. With 5 bases clipped from V and 1 base from J, the junction kept 7 bases outside the gene matches. The CDR3 DNA sequence: TGTGCCAGCAGTCCGATAGCGGGAGGACGCCAAGAGACCCAGTACTTC. It yields the protein CASSPIAGGRQETQYF.

Many counts were recorded for this clonotype. The chain joins TRBV20-1 to TRBJ2-1, with a weak D call TRBD2 (6 bases). V was pared by 5 bases and J by 9 bases, with 17 bases between. The V gene's germline CDR1 is DFQATT and CDR2 SNEGSKA (reference sequence). There are 13 residues in the CDR3. Here the CDR3 reads CSAPDLLAVEQFF. CDR3 nucleotides: TGCAGTGCTCCCGATCTACTAGCAGTTGAGCAGTTCTTC.

This clonotype was detected ten times or more. The chain employs TRBV4-1 and TRBJ2-1; 9 bases map to TRBD2. The CDR3 has 15 amino acids. V lost 4 bases to trimming and J lost 5 bases; unmatched junction nucleotides: 6. Per germline, CDR1 MGHRA and CDR2 YSYEKL. CDR3 amino acids: CASSRLGLANNEQFF. The CDR3, as DNA: TGCGCCAGCAGCCGTCTTGGACTAGCGAACAATGAGCAGTTCTTC.

The table lists this clonotype with a few counts. The rearrangement links TRBV2 to TRBJ2-3, with no clear D. The CDR3 totals 10 residues. Trimming removed 7 bases from V and 6 bases from J, with 5 bases in between. The V gene's germline CDR1 is SNHLY and CDR2 FYNNEI. CDR3 DNA sequence: TGTGCCAGCAACCTCGATACGCAGTATTTT. Translated: CASNLDTQYF.

This clonotype has only a few counts. This chain links TRBV12-3 or TRBV12-4 with TRBJ1-1, with D perhaps matching TRBD1 (6 bases). The CDR3 has 14 residues. The V gene lost 3 bases and the J gene lost 4 bases, with 12 bases spanning the gap. The CDR3 coding sequence is TGTGCCAGCAGTTTGTTACAGGGTACCACTGAAGCTTTCTTT. Translation gives CASSLLQGTTEAFF.

This clonotype appeared many times. The chain has TRBV28 and TRBJ2-1; 8 nucleotides match TRBD2. This CDR3 has 11 amino acids. V was pared by 5 bases and J by 10 bases, with 1 base of the junction left unmatched. In germline, CDR1 is MDHEN, CDR2 SYDVKM. CDR3 region: CASSVAGEQFF. Written as DNA, the CDR3 is TGTGCCAGCAGTGTAGCGGGAGAGCAGTTCTTC.

This clonotype was seen a handful of times. V usage is TRBV2 and J usage is TRBJ2-5, with no clear D. This CDR3 has 12 amino acids. Per the germline V gene, CDR1 is SNHLY and CDR2 is FYNNEI. Trimming shortened V by 3 bases and J by 5 bases, and 7 bases separated the two germline ends. In DNA, the CDR3 is TGTGCCAGCAGTGAGATTGCGGAGACCCAGTACTTC. This codes for CASSEIAETQYF.

There are a few counts of this clonotype. DNA of the CDR3: TGTGCCAGCAGCCTTCAAGTCAGAAACACCATATATTTT. It codes for CASSLQVRNTIYF. V is TRBV6-1 and J is TRBJ1-3; D is unclear. Between the trimmed V and J ends, which lost 6 bases and 5 bases, there was a span of 11 bases. Germline values: CDR1 MNHNS, CDR2 SASEGT. The CDR3 totals 13 residues.

This clonotype turned up a few times. V usage is TRBV4-1 and J usage is TRBJ2-1, with TRBD2 matching over 12 bases. This CDR3 is built from 16 residues. The V gene's germline CDR1 is MGHRA and CDR2 YSYEKL. Unmatched junction bases numbered 5, after V lost 0 bases and J lost 8 bases. The CDR3 sequence: CASSQEGLAGRYEQFF. CDR3 DNA: TGCGCCAGCAGCCAAGAAGGACTAGCGGGACGCTATGAGCAGTTCTTC.

In this sample, this clonotype turned up a few times. This chain links TRBV13 with TRBJ2-4; TRBD2 matches 12 bases. Germline CDR1 and CDR2: PRHDT and FYEKMQ (reference sequence). V trimming: 0 bases; J trimming: 1 base; junction bases outside the gene matches: 10. The CDR3 sequence is 20 residues long. The CDR3 spells CASSLGRLAGGPRAKNIQYF. Written as DNA, the CDR3 is TGTGCCAGCAGCTTAGGAAGGCTAGCGGGAGGGCCGAGGGCCAAAAACATTCAGTACTTC.

At least ten counts were recorded for this clonotype. J is TRBJ2-7 and V is TRBV5-5; D tentatively fits TRBD1 or TRBD2 (5 bases each). V was cut by 4 bases and J by 5 bases, with 10 bases left in between. The germline CDR1 and CDR2 sequences are SGHKS and YYEKEE (reference sequence). The CDR3 totals 12 residues. CDR3 nucleotides: TGTGCCAGCAGCCCGGGACCCCACGAGCAGTACTTC. This sequence encodes CASSPGPHEQYF.

This clonotype was found a few times. The V call is TRBV5-1, the J call TRBJ2-7, with D possibly being TRBD2 (6 bases). Germline assignment: CDR1 SGHRS and CDR2 YFSETQ. The CDR3 is 15 residues long. Between the trimmed V and J ends, which lost 0 bases and 0 bases, there was a span of 10 bases. In DNA form, the CDR3 reads TGCGCCAGCAGCTTGGTGGGACTGTACTCCTACGAGCAGTACTTC. Translating gives CASSLVGLYSYEQYF.

This clonotype was recorded at least ten times. The chain employs TRBV12-3 or TRBV12-4 and TRBJ1-2; D gene unclear. The CDR3 sequence is 15 residues long. V lost 0 bases and J 4 bases, leaving 12 bases between the germline ends. CDR3 DNA: TGTGCCAGCAGTTTAGCGCGGTACGGAGGCTATGGCTACACCTTC. Its translation: CASSLARYGGYGYTF.

This clonotype appeared many times. The chain joins TRBV20-1 to TRBJ1-1; D call uncertain. Trimming pared 5 bases from V and 1 base from J, leaving 8 bases between. The germline V gene encodes CDR1 DFQATT and CDR2 SNEGSKA (reference sequence). This CDR3 region has 12 residues. The CDR3 coding sequence is TGCAGTGCTCCCCTGACGAACACTGAAGCTTTCTTT. Protein product: CSAPLTNTEAFF.

This clonotype has just a few counts. The chain joins TRBV12-3 or TRBV12-4 to TRBJ1-2, with 8 bases identical to TRBD1. The V segment lost 6 bases and the J segment 5 bases; nucleotides outside the gene matches: 5. CDR3 size: 13 residues. This chain's CDR3 is CASRLGQEYGYTF. CDR3 DNA: TGTGCCAGCAGACTGGGACAGGAGTATGGCTACACCTTC.

This clonotype was picked up many times. The V call is TRBV29-1, the J call TRBJ2-3, with unresolved D. CDR3 size: 15 residues. CDR1 is SQVTM, CDR2 ANQGSEA, per germline. V dropped 6 bases and J dropped 0 bases, with 16 bases sitting between them. The CDR3 nucleotides are TGCAGCGTCGCCTACGACGTGGGGAGCACAGATACGCAGTATTTT. Its translation: CSVAYDVGSTDTQYF.

This clonotype has just a few counts. The chain couples TRBV7-2 to TRBJ1-2, with 8 bases identical to TRBD1. Germline assignment: CDR1 SGHTA and CDR2 FQGNSA. V lost 6 bases, J lost 3 bases, and 6 bases stayed unmatched. The CDR3 consists of 14 residues. CDR3 DNA: TGTGCCAGCAGGGAGACAGGGGAGTACTATGGCTACACCTTC. It translates to CASRETGEYYGYTF.

The CDR3 sequence: CASSEAAGWTDTQYF. CDR3 nucleotide sequence: TGTGCCAGCAGTGAGGCGGCAGGGTGGACAGATACGCAGTATTTT. The chain combines TRBV2 with TRBJ2-3; tentative D call: TRBD1 (5 bases). Germline CDR1 SNHLY, CDR2 FYNNEI. V lost 3 bases, J lost 3 bases, and 13 bases lay in between. This CDR3 is 15 amino acids long.

The chain recombines TRBV24-1 with TRBJ2-3; TRBD1 or TRBD2 may be the D gene (5 bases each). V was pared by 10 bases and J by 0 bases, with 10 bases between. The germline gives CDR1 KGHDR, CDR2 SFDVKD. This CDR3 is built from 13 residues. For the CDR3, the DNA is TGTGCCACGGGGGACCAAAGCACAGATACGCAGTATTTT. This gives the protein CATGDQSTDTQYF.

This clonotype was seen only a few times. The chain joins TRBV30 to TRBJ2-3; 9 positions agree with TRBD2. Looked up from germline, CDR1 is GTSNPN and CDR2 is SVGIG (reference sequence). The CDR3 runs to 13 residues. Losses at the gene ends were 2 bases for V and 6 bases for J; bases not matched to a gene: 3. The CDR3 sequence is CAWSLAGTDTQYF. Here the CDR3 DNA reads TGTGCCTGGAGTCTAGCGGGGACGGATACGCAGTATTTT. The whole variable domain, filled in from reference TRBV30 and TRBJ2-3, reads SQTIHQWPATLVQPVGSPLSLECTVEGTSNPNLYWYRQAAGRGLQLLFYSVGIGQISSEVPQNLSASRPQDRQFILSSKKLLLSDSGFYLCAWSLAGTDTQYFGPGTRLTVL.

Ten or more counts support this clonotype. The chain is built from TRBV20-1 and TRBJ2-3, with TRBD2 matching 12 bases. CDR3 size: 15 residues. Unmatched junction bases numbered 9, after V lost 5 bases and J lost 6 bases. The V gene's germline CDR1 is DFQATT and CDR2 SNEGSKA (reference sequence). The CDR3 region is CSACGLAGYVDTQYF. The CDR3 nucleotides read TGCAGTGCTTGTGGACTAGCGGGATATGTTGATACGCAGTATTTT.

This clonotype was picked up a small number of times. The V call is TRBV27, the J call TRBJ2-1; 9 positions match TRBD2. The CDR3 has 16 amino acids. Germline values: CDR1 MNHEY, CDR2 SMNVEV (reference sequence). V lost 8 bases and J lost 0; bases outside the gene matches: 8. The DNA of the CDR3 is TGTGCCAGCCTGCCGATAGCGGGGGACTCCTACAATGAGCAGTTCTTC. It specifies CASLPIAGDSYNEQFF.

This clonotype has a count of ten or more. The chain combines TRBV29-1 with TRBJ2-2; weak D call: TRBD1 (5 bases). CDR1 SQVTM and CDR2 ANQGSEA come from the germline V gene. The length of the CDR3 is 13 residues. With 5 bases removed from V and 5 bases from J, the gap between germline ends came to 12 bases. CDR3 in amino acids: CSVTRVGTGELFF. CDR3 bases: TGCAGCGTTACCAGGGTGGGAACCGGGGAGCTGTTTTTT.